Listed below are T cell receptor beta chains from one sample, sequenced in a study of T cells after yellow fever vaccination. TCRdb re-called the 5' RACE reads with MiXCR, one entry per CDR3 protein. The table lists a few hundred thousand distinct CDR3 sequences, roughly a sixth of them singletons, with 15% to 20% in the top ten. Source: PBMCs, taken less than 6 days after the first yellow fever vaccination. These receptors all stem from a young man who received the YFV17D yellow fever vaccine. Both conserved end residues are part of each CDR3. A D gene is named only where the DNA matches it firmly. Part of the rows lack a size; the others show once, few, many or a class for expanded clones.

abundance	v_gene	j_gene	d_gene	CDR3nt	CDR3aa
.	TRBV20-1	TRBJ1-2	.	TGCAGTGCTAGTCAGGGTGAAGACTATGGCTACACCTTC	CSASQGEDYGYTF
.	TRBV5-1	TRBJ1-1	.	TGCGCCAGCAGCTCCGCAGCAGGGACGAACACTGAAGCTTTCTTT	CASSSAAGTNTEAFF
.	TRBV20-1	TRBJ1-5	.	TGCAGTGCGTCCTACTGGACACCTGACGACCTAGCCCAGCATTTT	CSASYWTPDDLAQHF
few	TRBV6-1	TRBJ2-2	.	TGTGCCAGCAGCTTCGGGGTGGCCGGGGAGCTGTTTTTT	CASSFGVAGELFF
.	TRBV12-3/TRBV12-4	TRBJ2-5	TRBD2	TGTGCCAGCAGTCCACTCTTTACTAGCGGGGGCTACCAAGAGACCCAGTACTTC	CASSPLFTSGGYQETQYF
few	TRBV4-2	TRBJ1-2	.	TGTGCCAGCAGCCAAGTTCCGGGAGGCGGCTACACCTTC	CASSQVPGGGYTF
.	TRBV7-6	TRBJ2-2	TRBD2	TGTGCCAGCAGCTTAGGAAAAGCGGGGCCATTCACCGGGGAGCTGTTTTTT	CASSLGKAGPFTGELFF
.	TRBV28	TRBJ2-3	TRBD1	TGTGCCAGCGTAGGGCCAGGGGGTTATAGCACAGATACGCAGTATTTT	CASVGPGGYSTDTQYF
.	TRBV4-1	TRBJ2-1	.	TGCGCCAGCAGCCAGGACGGAGCCCTTTTTGGTGAGCAGTTCTTC	CASSQDGALFGEQFF
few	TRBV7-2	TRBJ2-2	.	TGTGCCAGCAGCCCGACTAGGGCGAACACCGGGGAGCTGTTTTTT	CASSPTRANTGELFF
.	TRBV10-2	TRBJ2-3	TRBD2	TGCGCCAGCAGTGGGACTAGCGGGGCAGGAGATACGCAGTATTTT	CASSGTSGAGDTQYF
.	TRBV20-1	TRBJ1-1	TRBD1	TGCAGTGCCCTGACAGGGGTGAGAACTGAAGCTTTCTTT	CSALTGVRTEAFF
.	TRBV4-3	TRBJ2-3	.	TGCGCCAGCAGCCAAGATAGGACGCGGGTTCCGGCAGATACGCAGTATTTT	CASSQDRTRVPADTQYF
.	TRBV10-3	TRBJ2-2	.	TGTGCCATCAGCCCAGAGCGGTACACCGGGGAGCTGTTTTTT	CAISPERYTGELFF
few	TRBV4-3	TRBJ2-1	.	TGCGCCAGCAGCCAAGAATTCCGGGAAGTCTCCTACAATGAGCAGTTCTTC	CASSQEFREVSYNEQFF
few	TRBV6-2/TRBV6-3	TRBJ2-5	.	TGTGCCAGCAGTAATGCCCCCTTAGGAGAGACCCAGTACTTC	CASSNAPLGETQYF